These 25 T cell receptor beta chains originate from one sample sequenced in a study of blood T cell repertoires in COVID-19. This table comes from immunoSEQ multiplex PCR, and its TCRdb copy is limited to in-frame clones, with some not included. This table holds some 87,000 clones, around four fifths found once. The sample taken for sequencing was peripheral blood. The source of these receptors is a woman aged 70-85 years with active or convalescent COVID-19.

The chain couples TRBV2 to TRBJ2-2; D may be TRBD2 (6 bases). CDR3 length: 13 amino acids. V gave up 6 bases and J gave up 6 bases, with 11 bases separating them. The V gene's germline CDR1 is SNHLY and CDR2 FYNNEI. The DNA for the CDR3 is TGTGCCAGCAGGACCAGGGAGGCCGGGGAGCTGTTTTTT. Translation gives CASRTREAGELFF.

This clone was observed a few times. The chain recombines TRBV5-5 with TRBJ2-1; TRBD1 is a possible D gene (5 bases). CDR3 size: 12 residues. CDR1 and CDR2 from the germline V gene are SGHKS and YYEKEE (reference sequence). Deletions cut 4 bases from V and 9 bases from J, with 11 bases between. CDR3 in amino acids: CASSTQGGEQFF. The CDR3 DNA is TGTGCCAGCAGCACCCAGGGTGGTGAGCAGTTCTTC.

J is TRBJ2-3 and V is TRBV4-1; 8 nucleotides agree with TRBD1. Per germline, CDR1 MGHRA and CDR2 YSYEKL. The V segment lost 4 bases and the J segment 3 bases; nucleotides outside the gene matches: 6. CDR3 length: 15 amino acids. CDR3 residues: CASSRSGQGTDTQYF. The CDR3 coding sequence is TGCGCCAGCAGCCGATCTGGACAGGGTACAGATACGCAGTATTTT.

This clone has only a few counts. The V and J genes are TRBV6-5 and TRBJ2-7; 10 nucleotides align to TRBD1. With V trimmed by 5 bases and J by 3 bases, 7 bases remained unmatched. CDR1 is MNHEY and CDR2 is SVGAGI in the germline V gene. This CDR3 spans 15 amino acids. The DNA of the CDR3 is TGTGCCAGCAGTCCAACCGGGACAGGGGTCTACGAGCAGTACTTC. As protein: CASSPTGTGVYEQYF.

This clone was seen more than once but under ten times. The gene calls are TRBV7-2 and TRBJ1-2, with 8 bases lining up with TRBD1. Per germline, CDR1 SGHTA and CDR2 FQGNSA. The CDR3 extends over 14 amino acids. V was clipped by 5 bases and J by 7 bases; unmatched bases: 9. The CDR3 sequence is CASSRTGSSSGYTF. The CDR3 DNA reads TGTGCCAGCAGCCGGACAGGGTCAAGTTCTGGCTACACCTTC.

DNA of the CDR3: TGTGCCAGCAGACTCAGGGGGTGGGACACTGAAGCTTTCTTT. Its translation: CASRLRGWDTEAFF. This rearrangement joins TRBV2 to TRBJ1-1; 7 bases are a match to TRBD1. Trimming removed 6 bases from V and 3 bases from J; junction bases left unmatched: 7. This CDR3 is built from 14 residues. Germline lookup yields CDR1 SNHLY and CDR2 FYNNEI.

The chain has TRBV27 and TRBJ1-6, with 12 bases identical to TRBD1. Germline V gives CDR1 MNHEY, CDR2 SMNVEV (reference sequence). The CDR3 is 13 residues long. Trimming at V came to 10 bases and at J to 12 bases, leaving 7 bases not matched to a gene. CDR3 coding DNA: TGTGCCACCAGGGACAGGGGGCGAATACCCCTCCACTTT. Its protein is CATRDRGRIPLHF.

The V call is TRBV6-2 or TRBV6-3, the J call TRBJ2-1, with TRBD2 matching 12 bases. This CDR3 contains 16 residues. Germline V gene lookup returns CDR1 MNHEY and CDR2 SVGEGT. The V segment lost 5 bases and the J segment 3 bases; nucleotides outside the gene matches: 5. The CDR3 spells CASSRGLAGFYNEQFF. CDR3 in DNA: TGTGCCAGCAGTCGGGGACTAGCGGGTTTCTACAATGAGCAGTTCTTC.

The chain carries TRBV18 and TRBJ2-2, with 7 nucleotides matching TRBD2. Losses at the gene ends were 3 bases for V and 6 bases for J; bases not matched to a gene: 7. This CDR3 comprises 15 residues. The germline V gene has CDR1 KGHSH and CDR2 LQKENI. The CDR3 bases are TGTGCCAGCTCACCGGGGGGACTAAACCCCGGGGAGCTGTTTTTT. It specifies CASSPGGLNPGELFF.

This clone was seen a few times. V is TRBV6-2 or TRBV6-3 and J is TRBJ2-3, with 9 bases that match TRBD1. There are 15 residues in the CDR3. V was clipped by 7 bases and J by 3 bases; unmatched bases: 8. CDR1 MNHEY and CDR2 SVGEGT come from the germline V gene. CDR3 region: CASTPGQGGTDTQYF. In DNA, the CDR3 is TGTGCCAGCACCCCGGGACAGGGCGGGACAGATACGCAGTATTTT.

The rearrangement joins TRBV10-3 to TRBJ2-3; 12 bases are shared with TRBD2. Unmatched junction bases numbered 6, after V lost 0 bases and J lost 2 bases. There are 18 residues in the CDR3. Germline V gene sequence: CDR1 ENHRY, CDR2 SYGVKD. The CDR3 protein is CAISESAASGGATDTQYF. For the CDR3, the DNA is TGTGCCATCAGTGAGTCGGCGGCTAGCGGGGGGGCCACAGATACGCAGTATTTT.

The rearrangement uses TRBV12-3 or TRBV12-4 and TRBJ1-2, with 7 positions matching TRBD1. This CDR3 contains 13 residues. V dropped 5 bases and J dropped 3; count of bases not matched to a gene: 3. DNA of the CDR3: TGTGCCAGCAGTGACAGGGAGGACTATGGCTACACCTTC. Translating it yields CASSDREDYGYTF.

This CDR3 is CASSLRAAYGYGYTF. Written as DNA, the CDR3 is TGTGCCAGCAGCTTGCGAGCCGCCTACGGGTATGGCTACACCTTC. This chain links TRBV5-5 with TRBJ1-2; D remains ambiguous. Germline V gene sequence: CDR1 SGHKS, CDR2 YYEKEE (reference sequence). The CDR3 has 15 residues. V was clipped by 1 base and J by 5 bases, with 15 bases between them.

V gene TRBV3-1 (or the pseudogene TRBV3-2) combines with J gene TRBJ2-3; D remains unclear. Germline values: CDR1 LGHDT, CDR2 YNNKEL (reference sequence). The CDR3 consists of 13 residues. V shed 1 base and J shed 6 bases, with 8 bases lying between them. CDR3 amino acids: CASSQVPLDTQYF. CDR3 in DNA: TGTGCCAGCAGCCAAGTTCCCTTGGATACGCAGTATTTT.

The V call is TRBV6-5, the J call TRBJ1-5; D not certain. Trimming took off 5 bases at V and 2 bases at J, with 10 bases between the two ends. Germline loops: CDR1 MNHEY, CDR2 SVGAGI. This CDR3 comprises 14 residues. The CDR3, as DNA: TGTGCCAGCAGTCCCCGTGGCCGCAATCAGCCCCAGCATTTT. It encodes CASSPRGRNQPQHF.

This chain links TRBV6-5 with TRBJ1-2; the D is unclear. The CDR3 is made up of 12 amino acids. The germline CDR1 and CDR2 sequences are MNHEY and SVGAGI. V gave up 5 bases and J gave up 8 bases, with 12 bases separating them. Here the CDR3 reads CASSTPDFGYTF. The CDR3 DNA reads as TGTGCCAGCAGTACCCCCGACTTCGGCTACACCTTC.

The J gene is TRBJ2-1, the V gene TRBV5-1, with TRBD1 identical over 10 bases. Looked up from germline, CDR1 is SGHRS and CDR2 is YFSETQ. CDR3 length: 16 residues. V was clipped by 0 bases and J by 4 bases; unmatched bases: 4. The CDR3 reads CASSLGTGGKYNEQFF. The CDR3 nucleotides read TGCGCCAGCAGCTTGGGGACAGGGGGTAAATACAATGAGCAGTTCTTC.

V usage is TRBV28 and J usage is TRBJ2-7; no clear D gene. The CDR3 runs to 12 residues. Germline CDR1 and CDR2: MDHEN and SYDVKM. V was shortened by 5 bases and J by 2 bases, with 7 bases between the two germline ends. The CDR3, as DNA: TGTGCCAGCAGTGAGGAGACCTACGAGCAGTACTTC. It yields the protein CASSEETYEQYF.

This clone appeared a single time. The chain couples TRBV5-6 to TRBJ2-5; TRBD1 aligns across 8 bases. This CDR3 has 14 amino acids. J gave up 2 bases and V 4 bases, and 4 bases lay outside the gene matches. CDR1 SGHDT and CDR2 YYEEEE come from the germline V gene. In DNA form, the CDR3 reads TGTGCCAGCAGCCCAGACAGGGGACAAGAGACCCAGTACTTC. Protein: CASSPDRGQETQYF.

V and J are TRBV11-2 and TRBJ1-1, with D uncertain. Germline V gene lookup returns CDR1 SGHAT and CDR2 FQNNGV. Deletions cut 3 bases from V and 2 bases from J, with 10 bases between. The CDR3 runs to 14 residues. This CDR3 reads CASSFGDGNTEAFF. CDR3 sequence (DNA): TGTGCCAGCAGCTTTGGAGACGGAAACACTGAAGCTTTCTTT.

The chain carries TRBV5-1 and TRBJ2-1, with 11 bases lining up with TRBD2. CDR3 length: 17 residues. V dropped 4 bases and J dropped 2; count of bases not matched to a gene: 8. CDR1 is SGHRS, CDR2 YFSETQ, per germline. The CDR3 DNA reads as TGCGCCAGCAGCAAGACTAGCGGGGCTTTACCCTACAATGAGCAGTTCTTC. It is translated as CASSKTSGALPYNEQFF.

This clone was observed a single time. The genes are TRBV27 and TRBJ1-6; 7 bases map to TRBD1. Per the germline V gene, CDR1 is MNHEY and CDR2 is SMNVEV (reference sequence). This CDR3 contains 15 residues. The trim removed 5 bases at V and 6 bases at J, leaving 7 bases unmatched. The CDR3 DNA follows: TGTGCCAGCAGTCCTAGGACAGGAAGTAATTCACCCCTCCACTTT. Amino acids: CASSPRTGSNSPLHF.

The J gene is TRBJ2-5, the V gene TRBV19; perhaps TRBD1 as D (5 bases). CDR3 length: 13 residues. V dropped 3 bases and J dropped 5 bases, with 10 bases sitting between them. Germline V gives CDR1 LNHDA, CDR2 SQIVND (reference sequence). CDR3 protein: CASSMGRDETQYF. The CDR3 DNA reads as TGTGCCAGTAGTATGGGCAGGGATGAGACCCAGTACTTC.

CDR3 sequence (DNA): TGTGCCAGCTCACCTTCGGCAGGGGAGTACATCTATGGCTACACCTTC. Protein sequence: CASSPSAGEYIYGYTF. The chain couples TRBV18 to TRBJ1-2; tentative D call: TRBD1 (6 bases). The CDR3 sequence is 16 residues long. Germline lookup yields CDR1 KGHSH and CDR2 LQKENI. The V and J ends lost 3 bases and 4 bases respectively, with 18 bases between them.

V usage is TRBV5-1 and J usage is TRBJ1-1; possibly TRBD1 for D (6 bases). The CDR3 length is 18 residues. CDR1 SGHRS and CDR2 YFSETQ come from the germline V gene. V was clipped by 0 bases and J by 1 base, with 19 bases between them. DNA for the CDR3: TGCGCCAGCAGCTTGGCTGGGGGGGGCGGTGTCGGGAACACTGAAGCTTTCTTT. Translated, it gives CASSLAGGGGVGNTEAFF.